Below, 32 T cell receptor beta chains from the same sample are listed, as sequenced in a study of T cells in Graves' hyperthyroidism and ophthalmopathy. RNA transcripts gave rise to amplified TCR beta CDR3 regions. TCR CDR3 regions were first amplified by RT-PCR with HTBI primers. TCRdb ran MiXCR on the multiplex PCR reads and lists one entry per CDR3 protein. The profile shows approximately 490,000 distinct CDR3 sequences, 22% of them singletons. Sequencing was performed on blood. These receptors were obtained from a woman in her seventies with Graves' ophthalmopathy.

Ten or more counts support this clonotype. The gene calls are TRBV10-2 and TRBJ1-2; 10 bases fit TRBD1. Germline CDR1 and CDR2: WSHSY and SAAADI. With V trimmed by 8 bases and J by 5 bases, 8 bases remained unmatched. The CDR3 totals 14 residues. DNA of the CDR3: TGCGCCAGCCTTAGACAGGGGGCCTCTTATGGCTACACCTTC. Amino acids: CASLRQGASYGYTF.

The chain couples TRBV19 to TRBJ1-2; 10 nucleotides match TRBD1. J was trimmed by 4 bases and V by 9 bases; bases with no gene match: 8. Germline V gives CDR1 LNHDA, CDR2 SQIVND (reference sequence). The CDR3 loop spans 14 amino acids. CDR3 bases: TGTGCCAGCAGCCCTGACAGGGGGCTCTATGGCTACACCTTC. Translation: CASSPDRGLYGYTF.

There are many counts of this clonotype. The gene calls are TRBV28 and TRBJ2-7; D may be TRBD2 (5 bases). Trimming shortened V by 3 bases and J by 3 bases, and 15 bases separated the two germline ends. The CDR3 has 15 residues. Germline values: CDR1 MDHEN, CDR2 SYDVKM. CDR3 sequence (DNA): TGTGCCAGCAGTTTCCGGTTTGAGGGCCGCTACGAGCAGTACTTC. It codes for CASSFRFEGRYEQYF.

The rearrangement uses TRBV12-3 or TRBV12-4 and TRBJ2-1, with no clear D. Trimming cost V 5 bases and J 9 bases, with 14 bases left between them. This CDR3 has 13 amino acids. In nucleotides, the CDR3 is TGTGCCAGCAGTCCCCCGCAGTGGGGTGAGCAGTTCTTC. Translating it yields CASSPPQWGEQFF.

The chain carries TRBV2 and TRBJ2-2; weak D call: TRBD2 (6 bases). The CDR3 is 15 amino acids. The V end lost 4 bases, the J end lost 5 bases, and 14 bases lay between the germline ends. CDR1 is SNHLY, CDR2 FYNNEI, per germline. Here the CDR3 reads CASSVLAIATGELFF. In DNA, the CDR3 is TGTGCCAGCAGTGTACTAGCTATTGCTACCGGGGAGCTGTTTTTT.

This clonotype was detected many times. The chain is built from TRBV27 and TRBJ1-2; D remains unclear. V was shortened by 4 bases and J by 4 bases, with 10 bases between the two germline ends. This CDR3 is built from 13 residues. Germline assignment: CDR1 MNHEY and CDR2 SMNVEV (reference sequence). Here the CDR3 reads CASSSNSLYGYTF. CDR3 coding DNA: TGTGCCAGCAGTTCAAACAGCCTCTATGGCTACACCTTC.

This chain uses TRBV19 with TRBJ2-6, with a tentative D call TRBD2 (6 bases). The CDR3 sequence is 16 residues long. The V end lost 7 bases, the J end lost 1 base, and 14 bases lay between the germline ends. Germline-derived CDR1 and CDR2 are LNHDA and SQIVND (reference sequence). DNA for the CDR3: TGTGCCAGTACCCCGGGGGAAGGATCTGGGGCCAACGTCCTGACTTTC. It encodes CASTPGEGSGANVLTF. The entire variable domain, with the rest obtained from reference TRBV19 and TRBJ2-6, is as follows: DGGITQSPKYLFRKEGQNVTLSCEQNLNHDAMYWYRQDPGQGLRLIYYSQIVNDFQKGDIAEGYSVSREKKESFPLTVTSAQKNPTAFYLCASTPGEGSGANVLTFGAGSRLTVL.

This clonotype was seen a few times. The chain couples TRBV29-1 to TRBJ2-7, with TRBD1 matching over 7 bases. The V gene's germline CDR1 is SQVTM and CDR2 ANQGSEA. CDR3 size: 13 residues. Germline trimming cut 4 bases from V and 7 bases from J; bases unmatched to any gene: 10. CDR3 sequence (DNA): TGCAGCGTTGTAAAGGGGGCAGGTGGAGAGCAGTACTTC. Translated: CSVVKGAGGEQYF.

The rearrangement uses TRBV4-1 and TRBJ2-7; tentatively, D is TRBD1 or TRBD2 (5 bases each). The V and J ends lost 1 base and 5 bases respectively, with 9 bases between them. The germline V gene encodes CDR1 MGHRA and CDR2 YSYEKL. The CDR3 is made up of 13 amino acids. The CDR3 is CASSQVGGDEQYF. CDR3 nucleotide sequence: TGCGCCAGCAGCCAAGTTGGGGGAGACGAGCAGTACTTC.

This clonotype was observed a few times. The chain joins TRBV7-2 to TRBJ1-1; D remains ambiguous. Germline-derived CDR1 and CDR2 are SGHTA and FQGNSA. This CDR3 is built from 14 residues. V shed 5 bases and J shed 5 bases, with 15 bases lying between them. CDR3 in DNA: TGTGCCAGCAGCCCCGGAGGGCCAATTACTGAAGCTTTCTTT. Translating gives CASSPGGPITEAFF.

This chain joins TRBV7-6 and TRBJ1-4, with a weak D call TRBD1 (5 bases). V shed 0 bases and J shed 4 bases, with 12 bases lying between them. Germline V lookup: CDR1 SGHVS, CDR2 FNYEAQ. The CDR3 has 16 amino acids. The CDR3 loop reads CASSLAGRGYNEKLFF. In nucleotides, the CDR3 is TGTGCCAGCAGCTTAGCGGGGCGAGGATATAATGAAAAACTGTTTTTT.

This clonotype was seen more than once but under ten times. The chain recombines TRBV3-1 with TRBJ2-7; the D gene is possibly TRBD1 (6 bases). This CDR3 is 13 amino acids long. Germline V gene data show CDR1 as LGHDT and CDR2 as YNNKEL (reference sequence). V was shortened by 4 bases and J by 5 bases, with 12 bases between the two germline ends. This CDR3 is CASSPRDTDEQYF. The CDR3 DNA reads as TGTGCCAGCAGCCCCCGGGACACCGACGAGCAGTACTTC.

The V and J genes are TRBV29-1 and TRBJ1-2, with D uncertain. This CDR3 contains 14 residues. V was pared by 0 bases and J by 4 bases, with 12 bases between. CDR1 SQVTM and CDR2 ANQGSEA come from the germline V gene. The CDR3 loop reads CSVEDVAGGYGYTF. As DNA, the CDR3 is TGCAGCGTTGAAGATGTGGCAGGCGGCTATGGCTACACCTTC.

V usage is TRBV5-1 and J usage is TRBJ2-2, with D possibly matching TRBD2 (6 bases). CDR3 length: 16 residues. From germline, CDR1 is SGHRS and CDR2 YFSETQ. V was pared by 4 bases and J by 6 bases, with 19 bases between. CDR3 nucleotides: TGCGCCAGCAGCCCGACGGGGGTTCAAATGGCCGGGGAGCTGTTTTTT. Its protein is CASSPTGVQMAGELFF.

This clonotype was recorded once. The chain uses TRBV7-2 and TRBJ2-1, with D perhaps TRBD2 (6 bases). V gave up 6 bases and J gave up 10 bases, with 19 bases separating them. Germline CDR1 is SGHTA and CDR2 is FQGNSA. The CDR3 covers 14 residues. The CDR3 spells CASSSSGVSYEQFF. Written as DNA, the CDR3 is TGTGCCAGCAGTAGTAGCGGAGTCTCCTACGAGCAGTTCTTC.

The chain combines TRBV2 with TRBJ1-5; D may be TRBD1 (5 bases). Trimming removed 8 bases at V and 3 bases at J, with 14 bases between. Germline V gene data show CDR1 as SNHLY and CDR2 as FYNNEI. This CDR3 comprises 14 residues. This chain's CDR3 is CASCQGTSNQPQHF. The CDR3 DNA is TGTGCCAGCTGTCAAGGGACTTCCAATCAGCCCCAGCATTTT. Filled out from reference TRBV2 and TRBJ1-5, the complete variable domain reads EPEVTQTPSHQVTQMGQEVILRCVPISNHLYFYWYRQILGQKVEFLVSFYNNEISEKSEIFDDQFSVERPDGSNFTLKIRSTKLEDSAMYFCASCQGTSNQPQHFGDGTRLSIL.

In this sample, this clonotype turned up a few times. The chain is built from TRBV2 and TRBJ2-2; TRBD1 is a possible D gene (6 bases). Trimming cost V 6 bases and J 2 bases, with 10 bases left between them. CDR3 length: 14 amino acids. In germline, CDR1 is SNHLY, CDR2 FYNNEI. CDR3 in amino acids: CASRDSQNTGELFF. The CDR3 bases are TGTGCCAGCAGGGACAGTCAAAACACCGGGGAGCTGTTTTTT.

The J gene is TRBJ2-7, the V gene TRBV27; TRBD2 aligns across 12 bases. V was pared by 2 bases and J by 5 bases, with 4 bases of the junction left unmatched. Germline CDR1 is MNHEY and CDR2 is SMNVEV (reference sequence). CDR3 length equals 15 residues. The chain's CDR3 is CASSLPTSGSNEQYF. The CDR3 DNA is TGTGCCAGCAGTTTACCGACTAGCGGGAGTAACGAGCAGTACTTC.

On this clonotype itself: It may be a read error: a sequence one base away is much more abundant. This chain joins TRBV7-2 and TRBJ2-7, with D perhaps matching TRBD1 (5 bases). The CDR3 is 15 amino acids. Germline V gives CDR1 SGHTA, CDR2 FQGNSA. The germline V and J ends were trimmed by 2 bases and 0 bases, with 11 bases remaining between them. This chain's CDR3 is CASSLYVQGSYEQYF. In nucleotides, the CDR3 is TGTGCCAGCAGCTTATATGTGCAGGGCTCCTACGAGCAGTACTTC.

This clonotype turned up a few times. This chain links TRBV7-8 with TRBJ1-2; no reliable D call. The V gene's germline CDR1 is SGHVS and CDR2 FQNEAQ. V was pared by 1 base and J by 8 bases, with 14 bases between. The CDR3 is 14 residues long. The CDR3 DNA sequence: TGTGCCAGCAGCTTAGTCCCGGGGATAGGGGGCTACACCTTC. It specifies CASSLVPGIGGYTF.

V and J are TRBV7-9 and TRBJ1-5, with 8 bases identical to TRBD1. The ends lost 4 bases at V and 4 bases at J; junction bases unmatched: 6. Germline CDR1 reads SEHNR; CDR2 reads FQNEAQ (reference sequence). This CDR3 has 15 amino acids. The CDR3 nucleotides read TGTGCCAGCAGCTCGTACCGGGACAGGAATCAGCCCCAGCATTTT. Encoded protein: CASSSYRDRNQPQHF.

The genes are TRBV20-1 and TRBJ2-5; either TRBD1 or TRBD2 may fit D (6 bases each). The CDR3 spans 13 residues. Germline V lookup: CDR1 DFQATT, CDR2 SNEGSKA (reference sequence). CDR3 loop: CSPGGTTWETQYF. Written as DNA, the CDR3 is TGCAGCCCCGGGGGCACGACCTGGGAGACCCAGTACTTC.

This clonotype has more than one count but fewer than ten. The chain carries TRBV5-4 and TRBJ2-1; no definite D call. The length of the CDR3 is 12 residues. V lost 3 bases and J 8 bases, leaving 9 bases between the germline ends. Germline V gene data show CDR1 as SGHNT and CDR2 as YYREEE (reference sequence). The CDR3 sequence is CASSSPADEQFF. CDR3 DNA sequence: TGTGCCAGCAGCTCCCCAGCCGATGAGCAGTTCTTC.

This clonotype has just a few counts. Written as DNA, the CDR3 is TGTGCCAGCAGTTTTCCGGGACCCGGTTACGAGCAGTACTTC. Encoded protein: CASSFPGPGYEQYF. V usage is TRBV27 and J usage is TRBJ2-7; D assignment may be TRBD1 or TRBD2 (5 bases each). Trimming took off 3 bases at V and 4 bases at J, with 13 bases between the two ends. CDR1 MNHEY and CDR2 SMNVEV come from the germline V gene (reference sequence). The CDR3 runs 14 residues.

CDR3 residues: CASSQERTPLREQYF. CDR3 sequence (DNA): TGCGCCAGCAGCCAAGAGCGTACGCCCCTACGTGAGCAGTACTTC. This chain links TRBV4-3 with TRBJ2-7; no clear D gene. In germline, CDR1 is LGHNA, CDR2 YSLEER. The CDR3 sequence is 15 residues long. The V gene lost 0 bases and the J gene lost 7 bases, with 16 bases spanning the gap.

This sequence joins TRBV6-1 and TRBJ2-1, with D maybe TRBD1 (5 bases). Trimming removed 5 bases from V and 4 bases from J, with 9 bases in between. The CDR3 runs to 13 residues. The germline V gene has CDR1 MNHNS and CDR2 SASEGT. The chain's CDR3 is CASSPTGYNEQFF. The CDR3 coding sequence is TGTGCCAGCAGTCCCACAGGATACAATGAGCAGTTCTTC.

The chain employs TRBV5-4 and TRBJ1-2, with 8 bases lining up with TRBD1. Germline V lookup: CDR1 SGHNT, CDR2 YYREEE (reference sequence). The CDR3 is 12 residues long. V dropped 4 bases and J dropped 7; count of bases not matched to a gene: 3. CDR3 nucleotides: TGTGCCAGCAGCCGACAGGGGTCTGGCTACACCTTC. Amino acids: CASSRQGSGYTF.

This clonotype has more than one count but fewer than ten. This sequence joins TRBV11-2 and TRBJ2-5; 7 bases line up with TRBD1. The J segment lost 5 bases and the V segment lost 5 bases, leaving 14 bases of the junction unmatched. The CDR3 length is 16 residues. Germline V gene lookup returns CDR1 SGHAT and CDR2 FQNNGV. The CDR3 nucleotides read TGTGCCAGCAGCCCCCCGAGCACAGGGGTATCCGAGACCCAGTACTTC. Encoded protein: CASSPPSTGVSETQYF.

This clonotype was seen ten or more times. This chain links TRBV6-2 or TRBV6-3 with TRBJ1-2, with 8 nucleotides matching TRBD1. From germline, CDR1 is MNHEY and CDR2 SVGEGT. The CDR3 length is 15 residues. Trimming at V came to 4 bases and at J to 5 bases, leaving 9 bases not matched to a gene. CDR3 in amino acids: CASSSTSGGMYGYTF. DNA for the CDR3: TGTGCCAGCAGTTCGACTTCAGGGGGCATGTATGGCTACACCTTC.

The chain has TRBV7-6 and TRBJ2-1; D may match TRBD1 or TRBD2 (7 bases each). Germline V gene lookup returns CDR1 SGHVS and CDR2 FNYEAQ. The length of the CDR3 is 17 residues. Trimming stripped 1 base from V and 5 bases from J, with 18 bases between. The CDR3 bases are TGTGCCAGCAGCTTAGAAGCGGGACAGCGAGTGAACAATGAGCAGTTCTTC. Its translation is CASSLEAGQRVNNEQFF.

Remarks on this clonotype: The germline gene is not matched at one end of the junction; a read error may be the cause. The rearrangement links TRBV30 to TRBJ2-4, with TRBD2 as a possible D gene (5 bases). Germline values: CDR1 GTSNPN, CDR2 SVGIG (reference sequence). This CDR3 is built from 12 residues. CDR3 DNA: TGTGCCCGGAGTTCCAGCGGAAACATTCAGTACTTC. Amino acids: CARSSSGNIQYF.

This clonotype was counted only a few times. The genes are TRBV20-1 and TRBJ1-1, with no clear D. This CDR3 is built from 15 residues. Germline CDR1 reads DFQATT; CDR2 reads SNEGSKA (reference sequence). Trimming left V 0 bases short and J 0 bases short, with 11 bases between. The DNA of the CDR3 is TGCAGTGCTAGAGATTTCAGCGGTATGAACACTGAAGCTTTCTTT. It specifies CSARDFSGMNTEAFF.